The sequence of this T cell receptor (beta chain) was determined in a study of shared clonotypes between healthy human individuals. Study-wide results and caveats: Rarefaction curves obtained for sorted subsets showed sequencing incomplete despite large depth.

Clones were sequenced by immunoSEQ multiplex PCR, and TCRdb holds only the in-frame ones, with some missing. The repertoire holds approximately 2,300,000 clones, around 90% seen once, with approximately 0.39% in the top ten. CDR1 and CDR2 (germline): SGHVS, FNYEAQ. This CDR3 has 16 residues. Deletions cut 1 base from V and 5 bases from J, with 15 bases between. Comments on this clone: Its antigen is not identified.

Sequencing was performed on naive CD4+ T cells from PBMCs. The sample's subset: CD45RA+ positively selected. V gene TRBV7-6 combines with J gene TRBJ1-5, with D tentatively TRBD1 (6 bases). This clonotype was sampled from a man aged 18 to 35 in good health. Some clones in this sample may be carry-over from other donors' samples. The CDR3 DNA reads as TGTGCCAGCAGCTTAGACAGAAACAGGGCTGATCAGCCCCAGCATTTT. Protein: CASSLDRNRADQPQHF.